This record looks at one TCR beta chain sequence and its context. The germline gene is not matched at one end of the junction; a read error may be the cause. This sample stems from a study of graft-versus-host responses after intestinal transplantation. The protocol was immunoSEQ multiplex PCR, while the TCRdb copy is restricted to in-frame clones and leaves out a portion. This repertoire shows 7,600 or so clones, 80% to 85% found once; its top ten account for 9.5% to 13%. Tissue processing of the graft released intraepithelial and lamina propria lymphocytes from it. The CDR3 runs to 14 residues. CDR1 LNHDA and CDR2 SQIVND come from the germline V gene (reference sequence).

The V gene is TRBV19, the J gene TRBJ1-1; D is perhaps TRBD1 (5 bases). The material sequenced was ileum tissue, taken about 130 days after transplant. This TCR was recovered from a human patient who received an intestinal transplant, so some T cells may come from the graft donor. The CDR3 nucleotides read TGTGCCAGTAGTGCACGGCGACAGAACCCTGAAGCTTTCTTT. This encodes CASSARRQNPEAFF. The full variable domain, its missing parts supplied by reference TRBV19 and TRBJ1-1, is DGGITQSPKYLFRKEGQNVTLSCEQNLNHDAMYWYRQDPGQGLRLIYYSQIVNDFQKGDIAEGYSVSREKKESFPLTVTSAQKNPTAFYLCASSARRQNPEAFFGQGTRLTVV.